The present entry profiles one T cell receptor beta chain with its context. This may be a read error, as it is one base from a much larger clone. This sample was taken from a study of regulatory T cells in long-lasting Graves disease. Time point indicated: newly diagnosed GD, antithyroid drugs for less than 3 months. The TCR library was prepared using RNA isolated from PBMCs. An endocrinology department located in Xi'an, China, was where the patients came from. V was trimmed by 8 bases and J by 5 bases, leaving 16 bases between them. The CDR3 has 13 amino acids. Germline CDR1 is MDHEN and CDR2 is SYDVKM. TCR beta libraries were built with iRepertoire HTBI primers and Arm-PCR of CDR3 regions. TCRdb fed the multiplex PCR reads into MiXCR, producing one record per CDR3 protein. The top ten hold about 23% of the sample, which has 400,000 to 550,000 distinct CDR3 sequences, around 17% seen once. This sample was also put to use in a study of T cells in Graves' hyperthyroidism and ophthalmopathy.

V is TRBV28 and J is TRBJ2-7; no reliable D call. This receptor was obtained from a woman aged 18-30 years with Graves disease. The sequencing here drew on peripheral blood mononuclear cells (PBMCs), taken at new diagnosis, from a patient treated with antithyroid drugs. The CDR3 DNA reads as TGTGCCAGCTTAGACGTCGGCTGGAACGAGCAGTACTTC. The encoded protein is CASLDVGWNEQYF. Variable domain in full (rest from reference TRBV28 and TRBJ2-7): DVKVTQSSRYLVKRTGEKVFLECVQDMDHENMFWYRQDPGLGLRLIYFSYDVKMKEKGDIPEGYSVSREKKERFSLILESASTNQTSMYLCASLDVGWNEQYFGPGTRLTVT.